These 12 T cell receptor beta chains were sequenced from one sample in a study of T-cell reconstitution after alpha-beta-depleted transplantation in children. The library targeted TCRbeta and was prepared with unique molecular identifiers. One entry per CDR3 protein results from TCRdb running MiXCR on the PCR reads. The sample gives about 610,000 distinct CDR3 sequences, about 11% of which show up once; about 4.3% is in the top ten. The sample consisted of PBMCs from the stem cell graft donor, taken from the stem cell graft. All receptors derive from a human donor who donated a stem cell graft to a child with acute myeloid leukemia.

This clonotype was counted ten times or more. The rearrangement uses TRBV9 and TRBJ2-1, with 10 bases identical to TRBD2. The CDR3 covers 15 residues. Germline trimming cut 1 base from V and 4 bases from J; bases unmatched to any gene: 2. CDR1 SGDLS and CDR2 YYNGEE come from the germline V gene. This CDR3 is CASSVLAGAYNEQFF. CDR3 DNA: TGTGCCAGCAGCGTACTAGCGGGAGCTTACAATGAGCAGTTCTTC.

This clonotype was seen more than once but under ten times. The V call is TRBV6-5, the J call TRBJ2-7, with TRBD1 matching 7 bases. The CDR3 loop spans 16 amino acids. Germline V gives CDR1 MNHEY, CDR2 SVGAGI. The V segment lost 2 bases and the J segment 2 bases; nucleotides outside the gene matches: 9. The CDR3 sequence: CASSYASQGVPYEQYF. CDR3 coding DNA: TGTGCCAGCAGTTACGCGTCCCAGGGGGTACCCTACGAGCAGTACTTC.

This clonotype was observed many times. The V call is TRBV4-3, the J call TRBJ2-1; TRBD2 aligns across 8 bases. Germline V gene data show CDR1 as LGHNA and CDR2 as YSLEER. The CDR3 length is 14 residues. V lost 4 bases, J lost 5 bases, and 4 bases stayed unmatched. The CDR3 bases are TGCGCCAGCAGCCCCCGAGCGGGAGACAATGAGCAGTTCTTC. This translates into CASSPRAGDNEQFF.

The rearrangement joins TRBV7-9 to TRBJ1-1, with D unclear. CDR1 and CDR2 from the germline V gene are SEHNR and FQNEAQ (reference sequence). Between the trimmed V and J ends, which lost 7 bases and 4 bases, there was a span of 19 bases. The CDR3 is 15 amino acids. The DNA for the CDR3 is TGTGCCAGCACCTCTCTCGTAGTGGGGAGCACTGAAGCTTTCTTT. Amino acid sequence: CASTSLVVGSTEAFF.

In this sample, this clonotype turned up a few times. The junction departs from the called germline gene at one end, perhaps through a read error. V is TRBV20-1 and J is TRBJ2-1, with D tentatively TRBD1 (6 bases). The CDR3 has 17 amino acids. From germline, CDR1 is DFQATT and CDR2 SNEGSKA (reference sequence). CDR3 amino acids: CCARPTGNRLNYNEQFF. CDR3 bases: TGCTGTGCTAGGCCTACAGGGAATCGACTAAACTACAATGAGCAGTTCTTC.

In its sample, this clonotype was seen many times. The chain recombines TRBV5-5 with TRBJ2-5; D could derive from TRBD1 or TRBD2 (6 bases each). V lost 4 bases and J 4 bases, leaving 14 bases between the germline ends. The CDR3 consists of 14 residues. The germline V gene encodes CDR1 SGHKS and CDR2 YYEKEE (reference sequence). The chain's CDR3 is CASSRGRGRETQYF. DNA of the CDR3: TGTGCCAGCAGCCGGGGACGGGGGCGAGAGACCCAGTACTTC.

As concerns this clonotype: A much larger clone differs by one base, so this may be a read error. The chain carries TRBV12-3 or TRBV12-4 and TRBJ1-2; D remains unclear. This CDR3 region has 12 residues. V was pared by 4 bases and J by 4 bases, with 7 bases between. CDR3 amino acids: CASSYSSYGYTF. CDR3 nucleotides: TGTGCCAGCAGTTACAGTTCCTATGGCTACACCTTC.

This clonotype was detected ten times or more. The CDR3 bases are TGCAGTGCTTCTAGCGGGAGAGAAGACGAGCAGTACTTC. Protein: CSASSGREDEQYF. The chain couples TRBV20-1 to TRBJ2-7; 10 bases fit TRBD2. With V trimmed by 5 bases and J by 5 bases, 6 bases remained unmatched. The CDR3 runs 13 residues. Germline CDR1 and CDR2: DFQATT and SNEGSKA (reference sequence).

This rearrangement joins TRBV15 to TRBJ2-6; D is undetermined. This CDR3 has 18 amino acids. Per the germline V gene, CDR1 is LNHNV and CDR2 is YYDKDF (reference sequence). Trimming left V 5 bases short and J 2 bases short, with 19 bases between. The CDR3 DNA sequence: TGTGCCACCAGCTACAAGAGAACAGCCACCCCTGGGGCCAACGTCCTGACTTTC. Protein: CATSYKRTATPGANVLTF.

J is TRBJ2-1 and V is TRBV5-6; 11 bases map to TRBD2. V lost 4 bases and J lost 8; bases outside the gene matches: 17. CDR3 length: 18 residues. Germline V gene sequence: CDR1 SGHDT, CDR2 YYEEEE. CDR3 sequence: CASSRRSTGLADSHEQFF. DNA of the CDR3: TGTGCCAGCAGCCGCCGGTCAACGGGACTAGCGGACTCACATGAGCAGTTCTTC.

The chain joins TRBV12-3 or TRBV12-4 to TRBJ1-2; the D gene is possibly TRBD1 (6 bases). V shed 2 bases and J shed 2 bases, with 15 bases lying between them. This CDR3 region has 16 residues. The CDR3 DNA sequence: TGTGCCAGCAGTTTATACGGCCAACAGGGCAACTATGGCTACACCTTC. Its protein product is CASSLYGQQGNYGYTF.

CDR3 residues: CASSRPEIAGGYEQYF. CDR3 nucleotide sequence: TGTGCCAGCAGCCGCCCCGAGATAGCGGGGGGCTACGAGCAGTACTTC. The chain combines TRBV4-2 with TRBJ2-7; 10 nucleotides agree with TRBD2. The trim removed 4 bases at V and 3 bases at J, leaving 9 bases unmatched. The CDR3 length is 16 residues. Germline-derived CDR1 and CDR2 are LGHNA and YNFKEQ.